Listed below are T cell receptor beta chains from one sample, sequenced in a study of control samples from healthy donors and cancer patients. Profiled with immunoSEQ multiplex PCR; TCRdb holds only in-frame clones, not every one. The sample holds over 100,000 clones; about nine tenths are singletons and the top ten take 2.5% to 3%. Sequencing used blood. The origin of the receptors is a man aged 35 to 55 in good health. Both conserved end residues are part of each CDR3. The D gene is left open where the match is weak. The listing skips clone size in some rows; elsewhere it reads once, few, many or a size class.

>TRBV11-3|TRBJ2-6|TRBD1|once
TGTGCCAGCAGCTCCAGGACAGGGGACGGGGCCAACGTCCTGACTTTC
CASSSRTGDGANVLTF
>TRBV23-1|TRBJ1-1|.|.
TGCGCCAGCAGTCAATGGTCGGGGACCACTGAAGCTTTCTTT
CASSQWSGTTEAFF
>TRBV3-1/TRBV3-2|TRBJ2-1|TRBD2|.
TGTGCCAGCAGCCCTCTAGGACTAGCGGGGGGACTTAATGAGCAGTTCTTC
CASSPLGLAGGLNEQFF
>TRBV18|TRBJ1-1|.|.
TGTGCCAGCTCACCAGGGGGCAACACTGAAGCTTTCTTT
CASSPGGNTEAFF
>TRBV9|TRBJ2-5|.|.
TGTGCCAGCGGAACTAGTTTGAGTGATACCCAGTACTTC
CASGTSLSDTQYF
>TRBV7-9|TRBJ2-2|.|.
TGTGCCAGCAGCTCCTGGGGCAATGCCGGGGAGCTGTTTTTT
CASSSWGNAGELFF
>TRBV30|TRBJ1-6|TRBD1|.
TGTGCCTGGGGACAGGGTAATAATTCACCCCTCCACTTT
CAWGQGNNSPLHF
>TRBV19|TRBJ2-3|.|.
TGTGCCAGTAGTATAGGTTCACTTATCCTCACAGATACGCAGTATTTT
CASSIGSLILTDTQYF
>TRBV20-1|TRBJ2-5|.|.
TGCAGTGCTGGCCAAGAGACCCAGTACTTC
CSAGQETQYF
>TRBV19|TRBJ2-7|.|.
TGTGCCAGTAGTATGGGTATCGGATTCTACGAGCAGTACTTC
CASSMGIGFYEQYF
>TRBV2|TRBJ1-1|.|.
TGTGCCAGCAGTAATGGGTTCAGCACTGAAGCTTTCTTT
CASSNGFSTEAFF
>TRBV6-1|TRBJ1-6|.|.
TGTGCCAGCAGTGAAGGTGGGGCGGGGTCACCCCTCCACTTT
CASSEGGAGSPLHF
>TRBV9|TRBJ2-1|.|.
TGTGCCAGCAGCGTCGCCTATGAGAGTCACAATGAGCAGTTCTTC
CASSVAYESHNEQFF
>TRBV30|TRBJ2-2|.|.
TGTGCCTGGAGCGTACCCTTCACGAACACCGGGGAGCTGTTTTTT
CAWSVPFTNTGELFF
>TRBV5-1|TRBJ2-4|TRBD1|few
TGCGCCAGCAGCTTTAAACCGACCGGGACAGGGGAAAACATTCAGTACTTC
CASSFKPTGTGENIQYF
>TRBV7-9|TRBJ2-1|.|.
TGTGCCAGCAGCAGTGCCTTGAGGGCCTTATCCAATGAGCAGTTCTTC
CASSSALRALSNEQFF
>TRBV5-5|TRBJ1-5|.|.
TGTGCCAGCAGCTTGGTAGGAAGCAATCAGCCCCAGCATTTT
CASSLVGSNQPQHF
>TRBV23-1|TRBJ1-1|.|.
TGCGCCAGCAGTCAATCGGGTAGGAACACTGAAGCTTTCTTT
CASSQSGRNTEAFF
>TRBV7-2|TRBJ2-1|TRBD2|.
TGTGCCAGCAGCTTATCGGCTAGCGGGGAGTGGTACAATGAGCAGTTCTTC
CASSLSASGEWYNEQFF
>TRBV4-1|TRBJ2-7|.|once
TGCGCCAGCAGCCAAGCGGCAGGGCCGTTCGACGAGCAGTACTTC
CASSQAAGPFDEQYF
>TRBV6-5|TRBJ2-3|.|.
TGTGCCAGCAGTCCCCGTGGCATTAGCACAGATACGCAGTATTTT
CASSPRGISTDTQYF
>TRBV5-1|TRBJ2-7|TRBD1|.
TGCGCCAGCAGCTTCGGGACAGGGGCCCATAGCTCCTACGAGCAGTACTTC
CASSFGTGAHSSYEQYF
>TRBV30|TRBJ1-6|.|.
TGTGCCTGGGGGGGGCACTCGGATTCACCCCTCCACTTT
CAWGGHSDSPLHF
>TRBV5-1|TRBJ2-1|.|.
TGCGCCAGCAGCACCACGATGCAGGGGAATACCAATGAGCAGTTCTTC
CASSTTMQGNTNEQFF
>TRBV29-1|TRBJ1-3|.|.
TGCAGCGTTGAATTACAGGGCAGCTCTGGAAACACCATATATTTT
CSVELQGSSGNTIYF
>TRBV5-1|TRBJ2-1|TRBD1|.
TGCGCCAGCAGCTTGGGAGTGCAGGGGGCAAATGAGCAGTTCTTC
CASSLGVQGANEQFF
>TRBV5-6|TRBJ2-4|TRBD2|.
TGTGCCAGCAGCGGCAGCCGGGGGGAGATTCAGTACTTC
CASSGSRGEIQYF
>TRBV5-1|TRBJ2-1|TRBD2|.
TGCGCCAGCAGCTGGGGGACTAGCGGGGGCCGAATTTATCACAATGAGCAGTTCTTC
CASSWGTSGGRIYHNEQFF
>TRBV2|TRBJ2-3|.|.
TGTGCCAGCAGTGTGAGGGGGATCACAGATACGCAGTATTTT
CASSVRGITDTQYF
>TRBV30|TRBJ1-1|.|.
TGTGCCTGGAGCAGGGACCAGGGACCTGAAGCTTTCTTT
CAWSRDQGPEAFF
>TRBV3-1/TRBV3-2|TRBJ1-1|.|.
TGTGCCAGCAGCCCCAGCGGGGACACTGAAGCTTTCTTT
CASSPSGDTEAFF
>TRBV5-4|TRBJ2-1|TRBD2|.
TGTGCCAGCAGCTTGGTTGGTAGCGGGGGGGCGAATGAGCAGTTCTTC
CASSLVGSGGANEQFF
>TRBV5-5|TRBJ1-5|.|.
TGTGCCAGCAGCTTGAGACCAGGCCATCAGCCCCAGCATTTT
CASSLRPGHQPQHF
>TRBV29-1|TRBJ1-1|.|.
TGCAGCGTTGTGGCACAGTCGAACGCTGAAGCTTTCTTT
CSVVAQSNAEAFF
>TRBV19|TRBJ2-1|TRBD2|.
TGTGCCAGTAGAAACCCTTCTGGCGGGAGGGCGTCTAGTGAGCAGTTCTTC
CASRNPSGGRASSEQFF
>TRBV30|TRBJ2-7|TRBD1|.
TGTGCCACCTCCGGGACAGGGATTTTCTACGAGCAGTACTTC
CATSGTGIFYEQYF
>TRBV5-1|TRBJ1-1|.|.
TGCGCCAGCGCATCCACCCGGGGGGAAGCTTTCTTT
CASASTRGEAFF
>TRBV11-2|TRBJ1-4|.|.
TGTGCCAGCAGCTTAGGGGGGGTTGGTGAAAAACTGTTTTTT
CASSLGGVGEKLFF
>TRBV19|TRBJ2-5|.|.
TGTGCCAGTAGTACAGGGGCCGAGACCCAGTACTTC
CASSTGAETQYF
>TRBV27|TRBJ2-7|TRBD1|few
TGTGCCAGCAGTCGCTACCGGGACAGCTCCTACGAGCAGTACTTC
CASSRYRDSSYEQYF
>TRBV4-1|TRBJ1-2|.|.
TGCGCCAGCAGCCGAAGCGTCCGGGAATATGGCTACACCTTC
CASSRSVREYGYTF